A selection of T cell receptor beta chains follows, all from one sample in a study of blood T cell repertoires in COVID-19. Sequenced by immunoSEQ multiplex PCR; TCRdb stores in-frame clones only, minus some. The sample consists of hundreds of thousands of clones, roughly 84% of them appearing once. Sequencing was carried out using peripheral blood. These receptors were collected from a human donor in a cohort sampled during active COVID-19. The conserved cysteine and the conserved F or W are not part of the CDR3 here. The order of the fields is CDR3 protein, V gene, J gene.

CDR3 protein: ASSVALAGAYEQY; V gene: TRBV9; J gene: TRBJ2-7
CDR3 protein: ASSALAGVWEQF; V gene: TRBV10-2; J gene: TRBJ2-1
CDR3 protein: ASSLEAGEQETQY; V gene: TRBV11-1; J gene: TRBJ2-5
CDR3 protein: ASSYRGGETRPQY; V gene: TRBV6-2/TRBV6-3; J gene: TRBJ2-3
CDR3 protein: ASSQGRGGRNYGYT; V gene: TRBV4-3; J gene: TRBJ1-2
CDR3 protein: ASSLSFSTDTQY; V gene: TRBV2; J gene: TRBJ2-3
CDR3 protein: ASSLDGGLTYGYT; V gene: TRBV11-2; J gene: TRBJ1-2
CDR3 protein: ASSPLAGSPYNEQF; V gene: TRBV18; J gene: TRBJ2-1
CDR3 protein: ASSLEGGNSPLH; V gene: TRBV27; J gene: TRBJ1-6
CDR3 protein: ASSPRGPGEQY; V gene: TRBV27; J gene: TRBJ2-7
CDR3 protein: ASSQLASGGPGADTQY; V gene: TRBV3-1/TRBV3-2; J gene: TRBJ2-3
CDR3 protein: ASTGQGLSEQY; V gene: TRBV10-2; J gene: TRBJ2-7
CDR3 protein: ASSPTGGGSPLH; V gene: TRBV7-2; J gene: TRBJ1-6
CDR3 protein: ASSEGTSGEETQY; V gene: TRBV6-4; J gene: TRBJ2-5
CDR3 protein: AKTHADTEAF; V gene: TRBV2; J gene: TRBJ1-1
CDR3 protein: ASSFRIAGVREQY; V gene: TRBV28; J gene: TRBJ2-7
CDR3 protein: ASSQSGGVQGTGELF; V gene: TRBV3-1/TRBV3-2; J gene: TRBJ2-2
CDR3 protein: ASSDPSGRVSDTQY; V gene: TRBV11-2; J gene: TRBJ2-3
CDR3 protein: ASSIGDRTGELF; V gene: TRBV19; J gene: TRBJ2-2
CDR3 protein: ASPRGQGLEAF; V gene: TRBV6-6; J gene: TRBJ1-1
CDR3 protein: ASSQVVATSTDTQY; V gene: TRBV4-1; J gene: TRBJ2-3
CDR3 protein: ASSILAGVWNEQF; V gene: TRBV19; J gene: TRBJ2-1
CDR3 protein: ASSQFDRGGAGELF; V gene: TRBV4-2; J gene: TRBJ2-2
CDR3 protein: SVDATGGEAF; V gene: TRBV29-1; J gene: TRBJ1-1
CDR3 protein: ASSHTGVLRNQPQH; V gene: TRBV27; J gene: TRBJ1-5
CDR3 protein: ASSPEGAGANVLT; V gene: TRBV7-9; J gene: TRBJ2-6
CDR3 protein: ASSLSQGSGGNQPQH; V gene: TRBV28; J gene: TRBJ1-5
CDR3 protein: ASSRGTANTIY; V gene: TRBV11-3; J gene: TRBJ1-3
CDR3 protein: ASSKTGSGEKLF; V gene: TRBV6-5; J gene: TRBJ1-4
CDR3 protein: ASSLGSGWQETQY; V gene: TRBV5-1; J gene: TRBJ2-5
CDR3 protein: ATGATGNRGYT; V gene: TRBV10-3; J gene: TRBJ1-2
CDR3 protein: ASSRGLYNEQF; V gene: TRBV4-1; J gene: TRBJ2-1
CDR3 protein: ASSVAGRGNEQY; V gene: TRBV9; J gene: TRBJ2-7
CDR3 protein: ASSADRNNEKLF; V gene: TRBV2; J gene: TRBJ1-4
CDR3 protein: ASSLGGIDSPLH; V gene: TRBV28; J gene: TRBJ1-6
CDR3 protein: ATSDWEVSYEQY; V gene: TRBV24-1; J gene: TRBJ2-7
CDR3 protein: ASSGQGGSGANVLT; V gene: TRBV28; J gene: TRBJ2-6
CDR3 protein: ASRAAPGPSYEQY; V gene: TRBV6-5; J gene: TRBJ2-7
CDR3 protein: ASSLTSYEQY; V gene: TRBV2; J gene: TRBJ2-7
CDR3 protein: ASSESKGLAGVQETQY; V gene: TRBV10-2; J gene: TRBJ2-5
CDR3 protein: ASTQGREQY; V gene: TRBV7-9; J gene: TRBJ2-7
CDR3 protein: ASSPRAGELF; V gene: TRBV6-5; J gene: TRBJ2-2
CDR3 protein: ASSLGSSPGQLYGYT; V gene: TRBV7-2; J gene: TRBJ1-2
CDR3 protein: ASSIQPGGYGYT; V gene: TRBV19; J gene: TRBJ1-2
CDR3 protein: ATSRDRGSSYEQY; V gene: TRBV15; J gene: TRBJ2-7
CDR3 protein: ASSFGADQPQH; V gene: TRBV27; J gene: TRBJ1-5
CDR3 protein: ASSIVGGYNEQF; V gene: TRBV19; J gene: TRBJ2-1
CDR3 protein: ASSPGGSYT; V gene: TRBV6-5; J gene: TRBJ1-2
CDR3 protein: ASSPTGSAGNTIY; V gene: TRBV2; J gene: TRBJ1-3
CDR3 protein: ASTTQGSKVDTQY; V gene: TRBV5-1; J gene: TRBJ2-3
CDR3 protein: ASSSGLAGGPADTQY; V gene: TRBV9; J gene: TRBJ2-3
CDR3 protein: ASSRVAGGLVTQY; V gene: TRBV6-2/TRBV6-3; J gene: TRBJ2-3
CDR3 protein: ASSPFGPGQTNSPLH; V gene: TRBV18; J gene: TRBJ1-6
CDR3 protein: ASSPDSKSNYGYT; V gene: TRBV18; J gene: TRBJ1-2